This T cell receptor beta chain stems from a study of vaccination effects on CD4 cells after COVID-19. Within the ViraFEST assay, antigen-specific CD4+ T cells underwent expansion with viral peptide pools prior to sequencing. Following culture for around 10 days, CD4+ T cells were isolated. The cohort was immunized with two doses of either the BNT162b2 or mRNA-1273 vaccine. Two million PBMC were seeded per well and grown in the presence of 10 IU/ml IL-2 and approximately 11 ug/ml peptides. It was on days 3 and 7 that half the medium was replaced with IL-2 medium. Comment on this clone: Antigen specificity is unknown.

The V gene's germline CDR1 is SGHTA and CDR2 FQGNSA. V shed 2 bases and J shed 1 base, with 6 bases lying between them. The CDR3 contains 13 residues. Profiled with immunoSEQ multiplex PCR; TCRdb holds only in-frame clones, not every one. The sample records approximately 12,000 clones, approximately 71% being singletons. The source was CD4+ T cells from PBMCs cultured with SARS-CoV-2 spike peptides, collected after COVID-19 vaccination. The chain couples TRBV7-2 to TRBJ2-7, with D hard to call. This TCR was sampled from a human donor who received a COVID-19 vaccine. The CDR3 DNA is TGTGCCAGCAGCTTACAGCAGTCCTACGAGCAGTACTTC. It is translated as CASSLQQSYEQYF.